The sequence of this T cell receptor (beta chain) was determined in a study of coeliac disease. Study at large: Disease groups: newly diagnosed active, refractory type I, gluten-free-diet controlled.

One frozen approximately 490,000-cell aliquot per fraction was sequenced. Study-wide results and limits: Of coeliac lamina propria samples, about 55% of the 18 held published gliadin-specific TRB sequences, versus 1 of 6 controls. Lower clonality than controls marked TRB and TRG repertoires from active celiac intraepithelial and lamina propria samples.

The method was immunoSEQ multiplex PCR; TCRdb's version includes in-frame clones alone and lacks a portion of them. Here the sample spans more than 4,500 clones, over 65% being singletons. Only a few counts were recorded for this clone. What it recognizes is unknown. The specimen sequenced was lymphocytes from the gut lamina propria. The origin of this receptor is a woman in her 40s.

CDR3 in amino acids: CASSLQEPTNTEAFF. The CDR3 DNA reads as TGCGCCAGCAGCTTACAGGAGCCGACGAACACTGAAGCTTTCTTT. This chain links TRBV5-1 with TRBJ1-1, with a weak D call TRBD1 (5 bases). Looked up from germline, CDR1 is SGHRS and CDR2 is YFSETQ. With 2 bases removed from V and 1 base from J, the gap between germline ends came to 12 bases. There are 15 residues in the CDR3.